These T cell receptor beta chains were read from a single sample in a study of shared clonotypes between healthy human individuals. The protocol was immunoSEQ multiplex PCR, while the TCRdb copy is restricted to in-frame clones and leaves out a portion. The sample includes about 2.2 million clones, about 92% of them seen just once. Material for sequencing was naive CD8+ T cells from PBMCs. The receptors shown here come from a man between 18 and 29 years old in good health. Some clones in this sample may be carry-over from other donors' samples. The conserved cysteine and the conserved F or W are not part of the CDR3 here. The order of the fields is J gene, D gene, V gene, CDR3 length, CDR3 protein. D genes are given only for firm matches.

>TRBJ2-7|TRBD2|TRBV28|12
ASSYGLAVYEQY
>TRBJ2-1|TRBD1|TRBV7-8|13
ASSLEGTGYNEQF
>TRBJ1-6|.|TRBV27|12
ASSPSGPNSPLH
>TRBJ1-2|.|TRBV29-1|12
SVTPGHLNYGYT
>TRBJ1-1|.|TRBV28|15
ASSDLRFREGLGEAF
>TRBJ2-2|TRBD2|TRBV10-3|14
AISEGLAVNTGELF
>TRBJ2-7|.|TRBV19|13
ASSIDGTLSYEQY
>TRBJ2-7|.|TRBV5-4|12
ASSLRQRGTEQY
>TRBJ2-7|TRBD2|TRBV5-4|13
ASSQLASGRSEQY
>TRBJ2-5|.|TRBV15|13
ATSRALGFGETQY
>TRBJ2-7|TRBD1|TRBV4-1|14
ASSFLDRGQAYEQY
>TRBJ2-1|.|TRBV6-6|10
ASSYSYNEQF
>TRBJ1-2|TRBD1|TRBV6-5|14
ASSYSPGTGINGYT
>TRBJ1-4|.|TRBV30|11
AWSGQWGEKLF
>TRBJ2-7|.|TRBV29-1|10
SGGTPSYEQY
>TRBJ2-1|.|TRBV19|11
ASSRTRTNEQF
>TRBJ2-1|.|TRBV7-9|10
ASSLGQAEQF
>TRBJ2-3|TRBD2|TRBV19|12
ATSLAGEWNTQY
>TRBJ2-7|TRBD1|TRBV4-3|13
ASSPTGTGDYEQY
>TRBJ1-1|.|TRBV27|11
ASIPGLGTEAF
>TRBJ1-1|.|TRBV6-5|11
ASRPLEGTEAF
>TRBJ1-1|.|TRBV6-4|12
ASSDRGKYTEAF
>TRBJ2-3|TRBD2|TRBV7-8|16
ASSLPRLAGGPSDTQY
>TRBJ2-7|.|TRBV9|12
ASSPGTREFEQY
>TRBJ2-2|.|TRBV5-1|13
ASSLAQGNTGELF
>TRBJ2-2|TRBD1|TRBV9|14
ASSVAGTGTTGELF
>TRBJ1-1|TRBD1|TRBV28|14
ASSFFKGQGFVGAF
>TRBJ2-1|.|TRBV5-6|14
ASSLNERLPYNEQF
>TRBJ2-1|TRBD2|TRBV7-6|15
ASSLGASGRVYNEQF
>TRBJ1-6|.|TRBV30|11
AWSFGGSSPLH
>TRBJ2-7|.|TRBV4-3|12
ASSQDRGRTGQY
>TRBJ1-2|.|TRBV4-3|18
ASSSHTYPQGGAHMSGYT
>TRBJ2-1|.|TRBV5-1|13
ASSPQGGSYNEQF
>TRBJ2-7|TRBD1|TRBV2|14
ASSDPQGAQAYEQY
>TRBJ2-7|.|TRBV6-1|14
ASSGTRQGWYDEQY
>TRBJ2-2|.|TRBV4-1|13
ASSQGSLGSGELF
>TRBJ2-3|TRBD2|TRBV27|15
ASTGTSGNHPLAAQY
>TRBJ2-7|.|TRBV4-1|12
ASSQVAGSYEQY
>TRBJ2-3|TRBD2|TRBV9|14
ASSVVTSGKTDTQY
>TRBJ2-3|TRBD2|TRBV27|14
ASSLLSGSSTDTQY